This T cell receptor (beta chain) stems from a study of cytomegalovirus exposure and HLA in healthy donors. Study-level findings and limits: The tendency of first-cohort TCR clusters to co-occur in the 130 or so validation repertoires was identified by a subsequent analysis. In vitro work confirmed that three CMV-associated chains recognize CMV antigens. Whilst most TCR sequences proved rare, a subset of public TCRs occurred across many donors.

A 120-subject validation cohort, separate from the 666-subject first cohort, supplied the donors. Only in-frame clones appear in the TCRdb table, and some are missing; sequencing was by immunoSEQ multiplex PCR. The data contain approximately 81,000 clones, approximately 93% of them singletons. Note on this clone: Its antigen is as yet unknown.

Sequencing was done on a sample of PBMCs. This sequence originates from a man aged 18 to 29 in good health and CMV-seronegative.

The CDR3 region is CASSPLEPWNTGELFF. The CDR3 nucleotides read TGCGCCAGCAGCCCCCTGGAGCCCTGGAACACCGGGGAGCTGTTTTTT. The chain has TRBV5-1 and TRBJ2-2; D ambiguous. Germline CDR1 is SGHRS and CDR2 is YFSETQ. V lost 4 bases and J 1 base, leaving 14 bases between the germline ends. The length of the CDR3 is 16 residues.